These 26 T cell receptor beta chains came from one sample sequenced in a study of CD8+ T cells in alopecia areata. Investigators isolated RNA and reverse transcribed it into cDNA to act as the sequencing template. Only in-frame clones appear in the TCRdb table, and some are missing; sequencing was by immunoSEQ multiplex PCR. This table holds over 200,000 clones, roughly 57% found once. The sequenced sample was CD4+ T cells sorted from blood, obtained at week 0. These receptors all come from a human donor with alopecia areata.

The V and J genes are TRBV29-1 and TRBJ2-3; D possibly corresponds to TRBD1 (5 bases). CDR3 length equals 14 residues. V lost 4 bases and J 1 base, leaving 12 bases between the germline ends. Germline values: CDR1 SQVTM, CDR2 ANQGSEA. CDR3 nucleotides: TGCAGCGTTGCCCTAAGACAGCGCACAGATACGCAGTATTTT. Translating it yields CSVALRQRTDTQYF.

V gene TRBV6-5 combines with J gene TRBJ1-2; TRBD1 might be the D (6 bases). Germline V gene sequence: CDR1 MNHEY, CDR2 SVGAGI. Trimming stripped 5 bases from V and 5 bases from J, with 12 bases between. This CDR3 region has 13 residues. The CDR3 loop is CASSKPQGYGYTF. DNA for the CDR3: TGTGCCAGCAGTAAACCGCAGGGGTATGGCTACACCTTC.

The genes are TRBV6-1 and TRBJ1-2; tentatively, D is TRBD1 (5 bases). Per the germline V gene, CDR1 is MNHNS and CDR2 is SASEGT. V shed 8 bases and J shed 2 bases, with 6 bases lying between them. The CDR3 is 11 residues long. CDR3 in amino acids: CASAGNYGYTF. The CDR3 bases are TGTGCCAGCGCAGGGAACTATGGCTACACCTTC.

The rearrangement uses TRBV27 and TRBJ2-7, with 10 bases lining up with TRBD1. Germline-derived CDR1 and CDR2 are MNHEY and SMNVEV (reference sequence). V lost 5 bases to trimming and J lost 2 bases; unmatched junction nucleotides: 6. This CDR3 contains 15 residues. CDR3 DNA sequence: TGTGCCAGCAGTAAACGACAGGGGGCTACCTACGAGCAGTACTTC. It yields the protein CASSKRQGATYEQYF.

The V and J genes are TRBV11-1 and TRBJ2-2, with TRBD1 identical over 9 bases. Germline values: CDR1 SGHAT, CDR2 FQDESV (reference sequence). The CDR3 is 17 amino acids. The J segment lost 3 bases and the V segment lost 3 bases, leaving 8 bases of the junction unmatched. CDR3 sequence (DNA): TGTGCCAGCAGCTTTTCTCGACAGGGGGTTTACACCGGGGAGCTGTTTTTT. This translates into CASSFSRQGVYTGELFF. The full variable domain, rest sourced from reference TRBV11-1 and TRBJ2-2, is EAEVAQSPRYKITEKSQAVAFWCDPISGHATLYWYRQILGQGPELLVQFQDESVVDDSQLPKDRFSAERLKGVDSTLKIQPAELGDSAMYLCASSFSRQGVYTGELFFGEGSRLTVL.

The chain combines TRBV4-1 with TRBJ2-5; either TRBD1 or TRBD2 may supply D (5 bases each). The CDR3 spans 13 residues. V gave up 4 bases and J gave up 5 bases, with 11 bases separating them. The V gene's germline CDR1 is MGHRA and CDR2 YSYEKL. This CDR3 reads CASSPGAGETQYF. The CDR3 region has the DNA TGCGCCAGCAGCCCCGGGGCAGGGGAGACCCAGTACTTC.

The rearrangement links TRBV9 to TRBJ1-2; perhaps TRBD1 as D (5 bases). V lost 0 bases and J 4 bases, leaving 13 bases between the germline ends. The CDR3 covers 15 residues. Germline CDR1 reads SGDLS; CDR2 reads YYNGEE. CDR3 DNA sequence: TGTGCCAGCAGCGTAGGGGTAGACAGCGTCTATGGCTACACCTTC. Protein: CASSVGVDSVYGYTF.

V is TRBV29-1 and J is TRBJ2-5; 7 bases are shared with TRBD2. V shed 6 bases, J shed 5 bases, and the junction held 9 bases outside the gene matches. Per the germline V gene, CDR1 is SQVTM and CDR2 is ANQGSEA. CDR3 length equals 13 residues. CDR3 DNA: TGCAGCGTCGGGACTACGTCGGCGGAGACCCAGTACTTC. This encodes CSVGTTSAETQYF. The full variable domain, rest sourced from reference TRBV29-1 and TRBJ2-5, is SAVISQKPSRDICQRGTSLTIQCQVDSQVTMMFWYRQQPGQSLTLIATANQGSEATYESGFVIDKFPISRPNLTFSTLTVSNMSPEDSSIYLCSVGTTSAETQYFGPGTRLLVL.

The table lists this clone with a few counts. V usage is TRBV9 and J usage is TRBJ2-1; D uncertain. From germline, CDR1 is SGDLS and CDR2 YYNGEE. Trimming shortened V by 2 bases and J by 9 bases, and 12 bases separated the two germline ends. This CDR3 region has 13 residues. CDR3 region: CASSVLSVGEQFF. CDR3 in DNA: TGTGCCAGCAGCGTTTTGAGCGTGGGTGAGCAGTTCTTC.

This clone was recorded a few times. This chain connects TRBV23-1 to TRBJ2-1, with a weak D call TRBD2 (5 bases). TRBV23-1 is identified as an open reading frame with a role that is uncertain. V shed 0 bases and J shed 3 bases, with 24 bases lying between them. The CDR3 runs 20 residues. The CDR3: CASSQSRVGFGILDYNEQFF. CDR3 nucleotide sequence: TGCGCCAGCAGTCAATCGAGGGTTGGGTTCGGAATCCTCGACTACAATGAGCAGTTCTTC.

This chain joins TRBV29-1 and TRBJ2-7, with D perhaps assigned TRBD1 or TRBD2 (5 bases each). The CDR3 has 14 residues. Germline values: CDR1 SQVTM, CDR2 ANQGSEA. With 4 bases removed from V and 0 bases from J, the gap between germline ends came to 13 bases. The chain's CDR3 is CSVAVPGPSYEQYF. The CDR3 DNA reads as TGCAGCGTTGCCGTACCGGGACCCTCCTACGAGCAGTACTTC.

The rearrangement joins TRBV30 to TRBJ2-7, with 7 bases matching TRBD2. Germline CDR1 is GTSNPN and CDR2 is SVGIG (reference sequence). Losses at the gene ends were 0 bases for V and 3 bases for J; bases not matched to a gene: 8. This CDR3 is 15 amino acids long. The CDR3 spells CAWSVLPGRHYEQYF. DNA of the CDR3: TGTGCCTGGAGTGTACTCCCCGGGAGGCACTACGAGCAGTACTTC. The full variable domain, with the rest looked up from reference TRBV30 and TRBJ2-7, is SQTIHQWPATLVQPVGSPLSLECTVEGTSNPNLYWYRQAAGRGLQLLFYSVGIGQISSEVPQNLSASRPQDRQFILSSKKLLLSDSGFYLCAWSVLPGRHYEQYFGPGTRLTVT.

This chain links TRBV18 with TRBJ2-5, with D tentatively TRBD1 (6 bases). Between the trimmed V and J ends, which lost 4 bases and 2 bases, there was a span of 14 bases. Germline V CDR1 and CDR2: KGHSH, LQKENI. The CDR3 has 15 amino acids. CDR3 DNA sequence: TGTGCCAGCTCACTTACGACCGGGACACAAGAGACCCAGTACTTC. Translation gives CASSLTTGTQETQYF.

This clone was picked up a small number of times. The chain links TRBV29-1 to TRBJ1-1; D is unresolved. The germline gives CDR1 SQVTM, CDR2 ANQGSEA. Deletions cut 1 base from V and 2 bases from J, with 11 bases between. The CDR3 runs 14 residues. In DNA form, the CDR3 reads TGCAGCGTTGAAGGGTTAATGAAAAACACTGAAGCTTTCTTT. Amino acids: CSVEGLMKNTEAFF. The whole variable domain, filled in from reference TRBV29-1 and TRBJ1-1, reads SAVISQKPSRDICQRGTSLTIQCQVDSQVTMMFWYRQQPGQSLTLIATANQGSEATYESGFVIDKFPISRPNLTFSTLTVSNMSPEDSSIYLCSVEGLMKNTEAFFGQGTRLTVV.

CDR3: CASETVGGEKLFF. The CDR3 coding sequence is TGTGCCAGCGAGACAGTGGGAGGTGAAAAACTGTTTTTT. The genes are TRBV2 and TRBJ1-4; D may be TRBD1 (5 bases). CDR3 length equals 13 residues. Germline V CDR1 and CDR2: SNHLY, FYNNEI. V lost 8 bases and J lost 7, with 14 bases in between.

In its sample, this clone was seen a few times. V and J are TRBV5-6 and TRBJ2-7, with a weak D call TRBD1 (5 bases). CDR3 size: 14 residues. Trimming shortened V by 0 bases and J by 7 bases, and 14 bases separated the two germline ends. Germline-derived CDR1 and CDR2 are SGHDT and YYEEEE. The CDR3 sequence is CASSLVRGWGEQYF. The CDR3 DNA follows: TGTGCCAGCAGCTTGGTAAGGGGATGGGGAGAGCAGTACTTC.

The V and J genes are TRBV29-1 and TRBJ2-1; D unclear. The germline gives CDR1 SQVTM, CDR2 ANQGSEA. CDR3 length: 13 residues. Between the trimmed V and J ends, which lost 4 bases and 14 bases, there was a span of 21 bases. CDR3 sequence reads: CSVVALLSQRKFF. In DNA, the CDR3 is TGCAGCGTTGTGGCGTTGCTATCTCAAAGAAAGTTCTTC.

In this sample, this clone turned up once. This CDR3 is CAWTSGTYNEQFF. CDR3 bases: TGTGCCTGGACTAGCGGGACCTACAATGAGCAGTTCTTC. The chain carries TRBV30 and TRBJ2-1; 9 bases are a match to TRBD2. V shed 4 bases and J 2 bases; nucleotides not matched to a gene: 0. The CDR3 spans 13 residues. Germline V CDR1 and CDR2: GTSNPN, SVGIG (reference sequence).

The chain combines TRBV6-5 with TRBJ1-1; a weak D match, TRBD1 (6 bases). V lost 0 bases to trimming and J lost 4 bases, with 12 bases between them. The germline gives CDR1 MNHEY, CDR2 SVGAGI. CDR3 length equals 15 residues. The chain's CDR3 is CASSYSSRGGTEAFF. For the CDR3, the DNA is TGTGCCAGCAGTTACTCATCCAGGGGTGGCACTGAAGCTTTCTTT.

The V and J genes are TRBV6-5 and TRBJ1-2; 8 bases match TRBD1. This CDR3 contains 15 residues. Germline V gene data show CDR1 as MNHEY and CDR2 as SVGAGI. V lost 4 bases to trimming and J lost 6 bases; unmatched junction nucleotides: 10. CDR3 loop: CASSWSRDRINGYTF. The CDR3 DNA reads TGTGCCAGCAGTTGGAGCAGGGACAGGATAAATGGCTACACCTTC.

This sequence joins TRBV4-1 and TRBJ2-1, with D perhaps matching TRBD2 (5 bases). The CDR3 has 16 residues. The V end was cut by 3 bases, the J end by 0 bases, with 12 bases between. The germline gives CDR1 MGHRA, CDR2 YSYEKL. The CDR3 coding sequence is TGCGCCAGCAGCCACCTAGGGAGAAGCTCCTACAATGAGCAGTTCTTC. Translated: CASSHLGRSSYNEQFF.

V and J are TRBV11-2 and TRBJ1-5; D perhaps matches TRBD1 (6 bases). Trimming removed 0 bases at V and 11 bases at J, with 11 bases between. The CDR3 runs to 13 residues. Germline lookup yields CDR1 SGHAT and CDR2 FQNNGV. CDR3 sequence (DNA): TGTGCCAGCAGCTTAGATGAAGGGGGGACCCAGCATTTT. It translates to CASSLDEGGTQHF.

In DNA, the CDR3 is TGTGCCAGCAGCCCCGTAGGGGGAATCAGGGAGACCCAGTACTTC. It is translated as CASSPVGGIRETQYF. The chain links TRBV9 to TRBJ2-5, with D maybe TRBD1 (6 bases). Germline CDR1 SGDLS, CDR2 YYNGEE. This CDR3 comprises 15 residues. V dropped 4 bases and J dropped 5 bases, with 18 bases sitting between them.

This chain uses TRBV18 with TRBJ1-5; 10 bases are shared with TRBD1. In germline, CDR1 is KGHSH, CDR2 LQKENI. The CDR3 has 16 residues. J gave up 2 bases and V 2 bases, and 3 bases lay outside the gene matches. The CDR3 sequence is CASSPNGQGGNQPQHF. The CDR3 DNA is TGTGCCAGCTCACCAAACGGACAGGGGGGCAATCAGCCCCAGCATTTT.

In nucleotides, the CDR3 is TGTGCCAGCAAAATGCCGGGGGGCTCCTACAATGAGCAGTTCTTC. Translation gives CASKMPGGSYNEQFF. The J gene is TRBJ2-1, the V gene TRBV5-4, with 7 bases that match TRBD2. CDR1 and CDR2 from the germline V gene are SGHNT and YYREEE (reference sequence). There are 15 residues in the CDR3. Trimming cost V 6 bases and J 0 bases; bases outside gene matches: 6.

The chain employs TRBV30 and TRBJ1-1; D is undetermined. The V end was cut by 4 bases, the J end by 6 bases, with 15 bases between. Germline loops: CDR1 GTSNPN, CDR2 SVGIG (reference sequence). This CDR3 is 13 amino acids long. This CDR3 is CAWKREWVSEAFF. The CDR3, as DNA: TGTGCCTGGAAGAGGGAATGGGTCTCTGAAGCTTTCTTT.